The rows below give T cell receptor beta chains drawn from one sample of a study of T cell responses to AZD1222 COVID-19 vaccine. Profiling relied on immunoSEQ multiplex PCR, and the TCRdb table lists in-frame clones only, not all of them. The table includes around 110,000 clones, 90% to 95% detected once. The material was peripheral blood, obtained on day 0 of AZD1222 vaccination. Receptor source: an adult in good health. Both conserved end residues are part of each CDR3. D genes are given only for firm matches. Not all rows give a size; the values are once, few, many and, for expanded clones, a class.

clone_size,j_call,v_call,d_call,cdr3_length,cdr3_nt,cdr3_aa
.,TRBJ2-1,TRBV25-1,.,12,TGTGCCAGCAGTGAACCTAGGAATGAGCAGTTCTTC,CASSEPRNEQFF
.,TRBJ2-7,TRBV20-1,TRBD1,14,TGCAGTGCTAGTAGGGGGGGACAGGGTTACGAGCAGTACTTC,CSASRGGQGYEQYF
once,TRBJ1-6,TRBV9,.,15,TGTGCCAGCAGCGTAGGACCAGGGGAGAATTCACCCCTCCACTTT,CASSVGPGENSPLHF
.,TRBJ1-1,TRBV19,TRBD1,13,TGTGCCAGTAGGGACAGGGAGGGCACTGAAGCTTTCTTT,CASRDREGTEAFF
.,TRBJ1-2,TRBV28,.,14,TGTGCCAGCAGCCAAGGGGTATTTGTTTATGGCTACACCTTC,CASSQGVFVYGYTF
.,TRBJ2-3,TRBV5-1,.,15,TGCGCCAGCAGCTTAGGGCCAGGGTGGGCAGATACGCAGTATTTT,CASSLGPGWADTQYF
.,TRBJ1-6,TRBV20-1,.,15,TGCAGTGCTAGTTCCGGGACGGATGATAATTCACCCCTCCACTTT,CSASSGTDDNSPLHF
.,TRBJ1-2,TRBV5-4,.,13,TGTGCCAGCACCCAGGACGGAATCTATGGCTACACCTTC,CASTQDGIYGYTF
.,TRBJ2-5,TRBV18,.,13,TGTGCCAGCTCACCAGGGAATAGTGAGACCCAGTACTTC,CASSPGNSETQYF
.,TRBJ1-3,TRBV21-1,.,16,TGTGCCAGCAGCCAAAAGGAGGGGGCGAGGGGAAACACCATATATTTT,CASSQKEGARGNTIYF
.,TRBJ2-7,TRBV30,.,11,TGTGCCTGGAGTGTTGAAGGGGACCAGTACTTC,CAWSVEGDQYF
.,TRBJ1-1,TRBV28,.,14,TGTGCCAGCAGTCATCCGACGGGGTACACTGAAGCTTTCTTT,CASSHPTGYTEAFF
.,TRBJ2-7,TRBV5-1,TRBD1,16,TGCGCCAGCAGCTTAATTGGGGGGACAGGGTTGGGCGAGCAGTACTTC,CASSLIGGTGLGEQYF
.,TRBJ1-2,TRBV3-1/TRBV3-2,.,12,TGTGCCAGCAGCCTACTAAACTATGGCTACACCTTC,CASSLLNYGYTF
.,TRBJ2-6,TRBV6-4,.,15,TGTGCCAGCAGTGACGAGCAGTCTGGGGCCAACGTCCTGACTTTC,CASSDEQSGANVLTF
.,TRBJ1-2,TRBV19,TRBD1,16,TGTGCCAGTAGTAAGGGGACAGCTACATTTAACTATGGCTACACCTTC,CASSKGTATFNYGYTF
.,TRBJ2-1,TRBV5-5,.,12,TGTGCCTGCTTGGGGCCTTACAATGAGCAGTTCTTC,CACLGPYNEQFF
.,TRBJ1-5,TRBV15,.,12,TGTGCCACCAGCAGAGATAGACAGCCCCAGCATTTT,CATSRDRQPQHF
once,TRBJ2-3,TRBV28,.,12,TGTGCCAGTATAGCGGACAGGGATACGCAGTATTTT,CASIADRDTQYF
.,TRBJ2-7,TRBV6-5,TRBD1,14,TGTGCCAGCAGCCGACAGGGGAAGACCTACGAGCAGTACTTC,CASSRQGKTYEQYF
.,TRBJ2-1,TRBV13,TRBD2,18,TGTGCCAGCAGCTTATCGGTTCTAGCGGCCACTAGGGACAATGAGCAGTTCTTC,CASSLSVLAATRDNEQFF
.,TRBJ1-4,TRBV13,.,14,TGTGCCAGCAGCTTTGGACGGCTTAATGAAAAACTGTTTTTT,CASSFGRLNEKLFF
.,TRBJ1-5,TRBV6-1,.,15,TGTGCCAGCAGTGAGGCGCCCCAATTTTATCAGCCCCAGCATTTT,CASSEAPQFYQPQHF
.,TRBJ1-1,TRBV21-1,.,12,TGTGCCAGCAGCAACTTGAACACTGAAGCTTTCTTT,CASSNLNTEAFF
.,TRBJ1-1,TRBV6-5,.,13,TGTGCCAGCAGTTACCGGGGGTGGACTGAAGCTTTCTTT,CASSYRGWTEAFF
.,TRBJ2-1,TRBV18,.,15,TGTGCCAGCTACCAATCACAGAGCTCCTACAATGAGCAGTTCTTC,CASYQSQSSYNEQFF
once,TRBJ1-2,TRBV5-1,TRBD1,15,TGCGCCAGCAGCTTCAGGGACAGTTATAACTATGGCTACACCTTC,CASSFRDSYNYGYTF